This T cell receptor beta chain was identified in a study of beta chain features in type 1 diabetes. This clone was seen more than once but under ten times. The entirety of the isolated RNA underwent reverse transcription, so expressed TCRB transcripts were sequenced. Only in-frame clones appear in the TCRdb table, and some are missing; sequencing was by immunoSEQ multiplex PCR. The table has roughly 500,000 clones, 9.5% to 12% seen once. CDR1 and CDR2 (germline): MNHEY, SVGAGI. V lost 6 bases and J lost 9; bases outside the gene matches: 5. CDR3 length equals 12 residues. The chain uses TRBV6-5 and TRBJ1-2, with 9 bases lining up with TRBD1. The material sequenced was naive CD4+ T cells from blood. The sequence derives from a woman in her late teens or twenties in good health. This CDR3 is CASRSGTGRYTF. CDR3 nucleotide sequence: TGTGCCAGCAGGTCCGGGACAGGGCGCTACACCTTC.